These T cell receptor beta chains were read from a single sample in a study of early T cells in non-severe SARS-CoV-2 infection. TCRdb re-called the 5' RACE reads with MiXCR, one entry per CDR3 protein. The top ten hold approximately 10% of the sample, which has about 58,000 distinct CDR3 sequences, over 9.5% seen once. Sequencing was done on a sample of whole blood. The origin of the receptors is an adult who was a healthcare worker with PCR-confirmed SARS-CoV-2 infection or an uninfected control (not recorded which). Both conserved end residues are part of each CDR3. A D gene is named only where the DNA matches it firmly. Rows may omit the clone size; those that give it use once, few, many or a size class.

TGTGCCAGCAGCACATACCAGGGAGGGGACACTGAAGCTTTCTTT | CASSTYQGGDTEAFF | TRBJ1-1 | - | TRBV7-9 | -
TGTGCCAGCAGCTTAGTGGCGGGACAGAACAATGAGCAGTTCTTC | CASSLVAGQNNEQFF | TRBJ2-1 | - | TRBV7-9 | few
TGCAGCGTCCCAGAAGAGAGCGGGACGAGGGCAGATACGCAGTATTTT | CSVPEESGTRADTQYF | TRBJ2-3 | TRBD2 | TRBV29-1 | -
TGTGCCAGCAGTTTCAATGGCTACACCTTC | CASSFNGYTF | TRBJ1-2 | - | TRBV28 | -
TGCAGCTCAGGGGAAGGGTATGGCTACACCTTC | CSSGEGYGYTF | TRBJ1-2 | - | TRBV29-1 | -
TGTGCCAGCAGTGATACCGGGACAGGGGCAAATGAGCAGTTCTTC | CASSDTGTGANEQFF | TRBJ2-1 | TRBD1 | TRBV7-9 | many
TGTGCCAGCAGTATTGGAGTTCTCACAGATACGCAGTATTTT | CASSIGVLTDTQYF | TRBJ2-3 | - | TRBV27 | -
TGTGCCTGGAGTGTAACCCCCGCCAGCAGAGAGCAGTTCTTC | CAWSVTPASREQFF | TRBJ2-1 | - | TRBV30 | many
TGTGCCAGCAGCTCCTGGATACTAGCGGGAGCTGAAGAGACCCAGTACTTC | CASSSWILAGAEETQYF | TRBJ2-5 | TRBD2 | TRBV6-1 | few
TGTGCCAGCAGCTTAGTCGCGGACAGCTATGGCTACACCTTC | CASSLVADSYGYTF | TRBJ1-2 | - | TRBV11-2 | -
TGTGCCACCAGTGATCGGGGCTCGGGTGGGAATGAGCAGTTCTTC | CATSDRGSGGNEQFF | TRBJ2-1 | - | TRBV24-1 | many
TGTGCCAGCAGTCCCGGCCTGGGACAGGGTTCCTACGAGCAGTACTTC | CASSPGLGQGSYEQYF | TRBJ2-7 | TRBD1 | TRBV6-1 | -
TGCAGCGTTGAAGACCCAAGGGGAATTCGGGGGCCCAAGTACTTC | CSVEDPRGIRGPKYF | TRBJ2-7 | - | TRBV29-1 | few
TGTGCCAGCAGCTCAACCGGGACTAGATTCCCAGATACGCAGTATTTT | CASSSTGTRFPDTQYF | TRBJ2-3 | TRBD2 | TRBV7-3 | many
TGTGCCAGCACTCACGCCGGGACAGGGGTTTACGAGCAGTACTTC | CASTHAGTGVYEQYF | TRBJ2-7 | TRBD1 | TRBV27 | many
TGTGCCAGCAGTTTAGCGCTGGCAGGGGGTCGGGAGCTGTTTTTT | CASSLALAGGRELFF | TRBJ2-2 | TRBD1 | TRBV12-3/TRBV12-4 | few
TGTGCCATACAGGGGGCGGCCCTCACAGATACGCAGTATTTT | CAIQGAALTDTQYF | TRBJ2-3 | TRBD1 | TRBV2 | many
TGTGCCAGCAGGGATCCGGGACTAGCGCTCTTATGGATATACAATGAGCAGTTCTTC | CASRDPGLALLWIYNEQFF | TRBJ2-1 | TRBD2 | TRBV5-6 | many
TGCAGTGCTAGTGGGACTAGCGGGGGGTCGTTGGAGACCCAGTACTTC | CSASGTSGGSLETQYF | TRBJ2-5 | TRBD2 | TRBV20-1 | few
TGCAGCGTTGAAGATCGGCTCCGGAGCACAGATACGCAGTTTTTT | CSVEDRLRSTDTQFF | TRBJ2-3 | - | TRBV29-1 | many
TGCAGTGCTCGTTCAGGGGGCGCGTCTTCCCACGAGCAGTACTTC | CSARSGGASSHEQYF | TRBJ2-7 | TRBD1 | TRBV20-1 | many
TGCAGCGTTGAAGGAATCGCGGAAGAGACCCAGTACTTC | CSVEGIAEETQYF | TRBJ2-5 | - | TRBV29-1 | few
TGTGCCAGCAGCCCCCAACAGTCCTATGGCTACACCTTC | CASSPQQSYGYTF | TRBJ1-2 | - | TRBV9 | -
TGTGCCAGCAGCCAAGGCCCCAGCGGGGGGGCCCGCAATGAGCAGTTCTTC | CASSQGPSGGARNEQFF | TRBJ2-1 | TRBD2 | TRBV14 | many
TGCAGCGTAGGGCCGGGACAGGGAGCCGGGCAGTACTTC | CSVGPGQGAGQYF | TRBJ2-7 | TRBD1 | TRBV29-1 | many
TGTGCCAGCAGCTTACAACTAGCGGGGGCCTACAATGAGCAGTTCTTC | CASSLQLAGAYNEQFF | TRBJ2-1 | TRBD2 | TRBV7-2 | -
TGTGCCAGCAGCGTAGTAGACAGTTACAATGAGCAGTTCTTC | CASSVVDSYNEQFF | TRBJ2-1 | - | TRBV9 | -
TGTGCCAGCAGTTTCGTAAGAGGCACTGAAGCTTTCTTT | CASSFVRGTEAFF | TRBJ1-1 | - | TRBV28 | many
TGTGCCAGCAGCTTAGATCAGGGCAGACAAGAGACCCAGTACTTC | CASSLDQGRQETQYF | TRBJ2-5 | - | TRBV11-2 | many
TGCGCCAGCATGGGAGACACTGAAGCTTTCTTT | CASMGDTEAFF | TRBJ1-1 | - | TRBV5-1 | -
TGCGCCAGCGCTGGGGGAGGGACCGATACGCAGTATTTT | CASAGGGTDTQYF | TRBJ2-3 | TRBD2 | TRBV5-1 | many
TGTGCCAGCAGCTTAGCGGCCGGGAGCTCCTACGAGCAGTACTTC | CASSLAAGSSYEQYF | TRBJ2-7 | - | TRBV7-2 | many
TGTGCCAGCAGTCCAGCAGGGCAGATTGAAGCTTTCTTT | CASSPAGQIEAFF | TRBJ1-1 | - | TRBV28 | -